The 15 T cell receptor beta chains below were found in one sample sequenced in a study of human T cells and chemical hapten exposure. TCRdb re-called the RACE reads with MiXCR, one entry per CDR3 protein. The table lists about 45,000 distinct CDR3 sequences, nearly 4.5% of them singletons, with 5.8% in the top ten. Time point indicated: healthy volunteer bleed at 2 weeks. Unfractionated whole blood served as the source for total RNA extraction. Sequenced input: whole blood. These receptors all come from a human donor in good health. Some clones in this sample may be carry-over from other donors' samples.

This clonotype was seen many times. The V call is TRBV6-1, the J call TRBJ1-5; 9 nucleotides match TRBD1. The CDR3 has 16 amino acids. The junction had 10 bases not matched to a gene; V was cut back by 9 bases and J by 1 base. Germline values: CDR1 MNHNS, CDR2 SASEGT. CDR3: CASLQQGAKSNQPQHF. CDR3 nucleotide sequence: TGTGCCAGTCTACAACAGGGGGCGAAAAGCAATCAGCCCCAGCATTTT.

This clonotype was picked up many times. The rearrangement links TRBV9 to TRBJ2-7; 10 nucleotides match TRBD1. Germline V gene sequence: CDR1 SGDLS, CDR2 YYNGEE. CDR3 length equals 15 residues. V was clipped by 2 bases and J by 2 bases; unmatched bases: 4. CDR3 sequence: CASSVGQGTAYEQYF. For the CDR3, the DNA is TGTGCCAGCAGCGTGGGACAGGGGACCGCCTACGAGCAGTACTTC.

To note about this clonotype: The junction and the germline gene differ at one end; a read error may be behind it. The CDR3 nucleotides are TGTGCCAGTTACGGACAGCTCAACACTGAAGGTTTCTTT. Protein sequence: CASYGQLNTEGFF. The V call is TRBV27, the J call TRBJ1-1; maybe TRBD1 (6 bases). The CDR3 extends over 13 amino acids. The germline CDR1 and CDR2 sequences are MNHEY and SMNVEV (reference sequence).

V is TRBV5-4 and J is TRBJ2-7; 10 nucleotides line up with TRBD1. The junction had 5 bases not matched to a gene; V was cut back by 0 bases and J by 5 bases. The CDR3 runs to 15 residues. Germline V lookup: CDR1 SGHNT, CDR2 YYREEE (reference sequence). CDR3: CASSLAGTGAHEQYF. The DNA for the CDR3 is TGTGCCAGCAGCTTGGCAGGGACAGGGGCCCACGAGCAGTACTTC.

A few counts support this clonotype. The chain is built from TRBV12-3 or TRBV12-4 and TRBJ2-5; D is perhaps TRBD2 (5 bases). V was clipped by 6 bases and J by 0 bases, with 11 bases between them. This CDR3 comprises 14 residues. In DNA, the CDR3 is TGTGCCAGCAGGAGGGCAGGCTACCAAGAGACCCAGTACTTC. Its translation: CASRRAGYQETQYF.

Points on this clonotype: A read error may explain this, as a much larger clone is one base away. The chain carries TRBV28 and TRBJ1-5; D remains ambiguous. The CDR3 runs to 14 residues. Germline V gene lookup returns CDR1 MDHEN and CDR2 SYDVKM. CDR3 DNA sequence: TGTGTCAGCAGTTTAGGGAGCCTCAATCAGCCCCAGCATTTT. It yields the protein CVSSLGSLNQPQHF.

This clonotype was seen a handful of times. V usage is TRBV28 and J usage is TRBJ1-1, with 8 positions matching TRBD1. The V gene's germline CDR1 is MDHEN and CDR2 SYDVKM. The junction had 16 bases not matched to a gene; V was cut back by 7 bases and J by 0 bases. The CDR3 consists of 18 residues. The CDR3 reads CASTFPGQGTIMNTEAFF. The CDR3 region has the DNA TGTGCCAGCACCTTCCCCGGACAGGGCACAATCATGAACACTGAAGCTTTCTTT.

The rearrangement uses TRBV20-1 and TRBJ1-3; D call uncertain. Per the germline V gene, CDR1 is DFQATT and CDR2 is SNEGSKA (reference sequence). Trimming shortened V by 3 bases and J by 2 bases, and 14 bases separated the two germline ends. The CDR3 spans 15 residues. CDR3 sequence reads: CSARPYVTTGNTIYF. CDR3 in DNA: TGCAGTGCTAGGCCGTATGTTACTACTGGAAACACCATATATTTT.

This clonotype came up many times. In DNA, the CDR3 is TGTGCCAGCAGCTTATGGGGCAAGTGGATGAACACTGAAGCTTTCTTT. It specifies CASSLWGKWMNTEAFF. J is TRBJ1-1 and V is TRBV7-9; perhaps TRBD1 as D (5 bases). This CDR3 comprises 16 residues. Trimming stripped 2 bases from V and 0 bases from J, with 13 bases between. Germline loops: CDR1 SEHNR, CDR2 FQNEAQ (reference sequence).

Many counts were recorded for this clonotype. The chain joins TRBV12-3 or TRBV12-4 to TRBJ2-3, with 13 nucleotides matching TRBD2. CDR3 length equals 16 residues. J lost 2 bases, V lost 6 bases, and 5 bases had no gene match. CDR3 sequence (DNA): TGTGCCAGCAGCCGGGGACTAGCGGGGACCACAGATACGCAGTATTTT. Translation gives CASSRGLAGTTDTQYF.

The chain has TRBV28 and TRBJ1-2; D is undetermined. V dropped 5 bases and J dropped 10 bases, with 11 bases sitting between them. The CDR3 sequence is 11 residues long. Germline lookup yields CDR1 MDHEN and CDR2 SYDVKM. This chain's CDR3 is CASSRMAVYTF. For the CDR3, the DNA is TGTGCCAGCAGTCGAATGGCCGTCTACACCTTC.

V usage is TRBV18 and J usage is TRBJ2-3; tentatively, D is TRBD1 or TRBD2 (5 bases each). Trimming shortened V by 6 bases and J by 1 base, and 20 bases separated the two germline ends. The CDR3 consists of 17 residues. Germline lookup yields CDR1 KGHSH and CDR2 LQKENI. Here the CDR3 DNA reads TGTGCCAGCTCCCCGCACGTAGTCGGGGACGGCACAGATACGCAGTATTTT. Translation gives CASSPHVVGDGTDTQYF.

This clonotype has at least ten counts. The rearrangement joins TRBV12-3 or TRBV12-4 to TRBJ1-1, with unresolved D. This CDR3 has 14 residues. Trimming cost V 5 bases and J 4 bases, with 14 bases left between them. This CDR3 is CASSLSRRITEAFF. CDR3 nucleotide sequence: TGTGCCAGCAGTCTGTCCCGACGGATCACTGAAGCTTTCTTT.

This clonotype was detected many times. The chain is built from TRBV25-1 and TRBJ2-3; TRBD2 aligns across 9 bases. Germline V gives CDR1 MGHDK, CDR2 SYGVNS. The CDR3 has 15 residues. Trimming removed 5 bases from V and 2 bases from J; junction bases left unmatched: 5. The CDR3 region is CASSLAGSHTDTQYF. The DNA of the CDR3 is TGTGCCAGCAGTCTAGCGGGATCACACACAGATACGCAGTATTTT.

In this sample, this clonotype turned up a few times. The chain is built from TRBV18 and TRBJ2-7; 9 bases align to TRBD1. The CDR3 is 14 amino acids. Germline V lookup: CDR1 KGHSH, CDR2 LQKENI. V lost 6 bases to trimming and J lost 2 bases; unmatched junction nucleotides: 5. CDR3 region: CASSPGTGPYEQYF. The CDR3 DNA follows: TGTGCCAGCTCCCCCGGGACAGGGCCCTACGAGCAGTACTTC.